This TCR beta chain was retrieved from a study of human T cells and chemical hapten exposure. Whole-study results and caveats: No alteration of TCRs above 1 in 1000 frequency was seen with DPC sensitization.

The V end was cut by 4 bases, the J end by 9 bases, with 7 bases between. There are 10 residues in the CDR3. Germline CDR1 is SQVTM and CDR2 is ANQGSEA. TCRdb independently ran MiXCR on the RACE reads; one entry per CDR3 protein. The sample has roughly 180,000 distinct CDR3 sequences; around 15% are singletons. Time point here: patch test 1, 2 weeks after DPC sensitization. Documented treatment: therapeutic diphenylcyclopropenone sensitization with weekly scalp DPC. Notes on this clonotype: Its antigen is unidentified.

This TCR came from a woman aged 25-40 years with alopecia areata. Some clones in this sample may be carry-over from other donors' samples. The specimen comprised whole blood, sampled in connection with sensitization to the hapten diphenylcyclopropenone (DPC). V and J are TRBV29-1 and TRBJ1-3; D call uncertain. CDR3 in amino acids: CSVVGVTIYF. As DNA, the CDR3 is TGCAGCGTTGTTGGCGTCACCATATATTTT. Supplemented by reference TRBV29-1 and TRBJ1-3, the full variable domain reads SAVISQKPSRDICQRGTSLTIQCQVDSQVTMMFWYRQQPGQSLTLIATANQGSEATYESGFVIDKFPISRPNLTFSTLTVSNMSPEDSSIYLCSVVGVTIYFGEGSWLTVV.